These 21 T cell receptor beta chains share one sample of origin, sequenced in a study of OX40 agonist ivuxolimab in advanced cancers. The method was immunoSEQ multiplex PCR; TCRdb's version includes in-frame clones alone and lacks a portion of them. The repertoire holds roughly 79,000 clones, with about 89% as singletons. The source was CD4+ or CD8+ T cells sorted from blood, collected in a trial of the OX40 agonist ivuxolimab. These TCRs come from an adult with an advanced solid tumor such as melanoma, head and neck, liver or kidney cancer.

This chain joins TRBV2 and TRBJ1-1, with TRBD1 identical over 7 bases. Germline trimming cut 10 bases from V and 2 bases from J; bases unmatched to any gene: 10. Germline V gene lookup returns CDR1 SNHLY and CDR2 FYNNEI. The CDR3 runs 14 residues. The CDR3 sequence: CATTTGILNTEAFF. The CDR3 region has the DNA TGTGCCACCACGACAGGGATATTAAACACTGAAGCTTTCTTT.

The chain has TRBV30 and TRBJ2-3, with TRBD2 matching over 11 bases. Per the germline V gene, CDR1 is GTSNPN and CDR2 is SVGIG (reference sequence). The CDR3 sequence is 16 residues long. The V gene end was trimmed by 2 bases and the J gene end by 0 bases; junction bases not matched to a gene: 4. CDR3 region: CAWSKGLAVSTDTQYF. In nucleotides, the CDR3 is TGTGCCTGGAGTAAGGGACTAGCGGTCAGCACAGATACGCAGTATTTT.

This chain connects TRBV18 to TRBJ2-3; D unresolved. The CDR3 has 13 amino acids. Trimming stripped 3 bases from V and 9 bases from J, with 13 bases between. Germline CDR1 reads KGHSH; CDR2 reads LQKENI. For the CDR3, the DNA is TGTGCCAGCTCACCGGGTCCGCCGGGCACGCAGTATTTT. Encoded protein: CASSPGPPGTQYF.

The rearrangement links TRBV19 to TRBJ2-2; D could derive from TRBD1 or TRBD2 (6 bases each). The CDR3 is made up of 14 amino acids. V dropped 7 bases and J dropped 2 bases, with 11 bases sitting between them. Germline V gene lookup returns CDR1 LNHDA and CDR2 SQIVND (reference sequence). The CDR3: CASMNGGNTGELFF. The CDR3 bases are TGTGCCAGTATGAACGGGGGCAACACCGGGGAGCTGTTTTTT.

The chain joins TRBV5-5 to TRBJ2-1, with 9 bases aligning to TRBD2. The V segment lost 3 bases and the J segment 2 bases; nucleotides outside the gene matches: 6. Germline loops: CDR1 SGHKS, CDR2 YYEKEE (reference sequence). This CDR3 has 16 residues. The CDR3 is CASSSGLARTYNEQFF. The CDR3, as DNA: TGTGCCAGCAGCTCGGGACTAGCTAGGACCTACAATGAGCAGTTCTTC. The full variable domain, rest sourced from reference TRBV5-5 and TRBJ2-1, is DAGVTQSPTHLIKTRGQQVTLRCSPISGHKSVSWYQQVLGQGPQFIFQYYEKEERGRGNFPDRFSARQFPNYSSELNVNALLLGDSALYLCASSSGLARTYNEQFFGPGTRLTVL.

This clone was picked up one time. V is TRBV2 and J is TRBJ2-1; TRBD1 matches 10 bases. V dropped 8 bases and J dropped 2; count of bases not matched to a gene: 3. Germline-derived CDR1 and CDR2 are SNHLY and FYNNEI. The CDR3 is 14 residues long. In DNA form, the CDR3 reads TGTGCCAGCCTAGACAGGGGGCCCTACAATGAGCAGTTCTTC. Its protein product is CASLDRGPYNEQFF.

This CDR3 is CASSLLPGQGIYNEQFF. The CDR3 bases are TGTGCCAGCAGCTTACTTCCGGGACAGGGTATATACAATGAGCAGTTCTTC. The chain employs TRBV11-3 and TRBJ2-1; 9 nucleotides align to TRBD1. The trim removed 2 bases at V and 4 bases at J, leaving 9 bases unmatched. CDR1 and CDR2 (germline): SGHNT, YENEEA. This CDR3 spans 17 amino acids. The variable domain in full, completed from reference TRBV11-3 and TRBJ2-1, reads EAGVVQSPRYKIIEKKQPVAFWCNPISGHNTLYWYLQNLGQGPELLIRYENEEAVDDSQLPKDRFSAERLKGVDSTLKIQPAELGDSAVYLCASSLLPGQGIYNEQFFGPGTRLTVL.

This chain joins TRBV12-5 and TRBJ1-3; no reliable D call. The V end was cut by 6 bases, the J end by 3 bases, with 15 bases between. The germline CDR1 and CDR2 sequences are LGHNT and FRNRAP. The CDR3 runs 15 residues. Here the CDR3 DNA reads TGTGCTAGTGGAATCATGCCGGAGGGTGGAAACACCATATATTTT. This codes for CASGIMPEGGNTIYF.

The chain links TRBV5-4 to TRBJ2-7, with D maybe TRBD1 (6 bases). V lost 4 bases and J 5 bases, leaving 25 bases between the germline ends. Per germline, CDR1 SGHNT and CDR2 YYREEE (reference sequence). The CDR3 runs 17 residues. CDR3 region: CASSNYGQPRYVDEQYF. The CDR3 region has the DNA TGTGCCAGCAGCAACTATGGACAGCCCCGATACGTAGACGAGCAGTACTTC.

The V gene is TRBV7-2, the J gene TRBJ2-7; 8 bases fit TRBD1. This CDR3 has 14 amino acids. V lost 1 base to trimming and J lost 9 bases; unmatched junction nucleotides: 8. Germline V gene lookup returns CDR1 SGHTA and CDR2 FQGNSA. Written as DNA, the CDR3 is TGTGCCAGCAGCTTAGTGGGGACAGGAAAGGGGCAGTACTTC. Protein sequence: CASSLVGTGKGQYF.

The chain carries TRBV2 and TRBJ1-4; possible D gene TRBD1, 6 bases. Germline CDR1 SNHLY, CDR2 FYNNEI. The CDR3 consists of 15 residues. V dropped 7 bases and J dropped 7 bases, with 19 bases sitting between them. The CDR3 protein is CASIFPGGGGEKLFF. For the CDR3, the DNA is TGTGCCAGCATCTTCCCCGGGGGCGGGGGTGAAAAACTGTTTTTT.

J is TRBJ1-2 and V is TRBV20-1; D gene ambiguous. Per the germline V gene, CDR1 is DFQATT and CDR2 is SNEGSKA (reference sequence). V was trimmed by 7 bases and J by 5 bases, leaving 8 bases between them. This CDR3 contains 10 residues. The CDR3 nucleotides are TGCAGTGTGAAGGGTTATGGCTACACCTTC. Its protein is CSVKGYGYTF.

The rearrangement links TRBV2 to TRBJ2-1; 9 bases map to TRBD1. V shed 7 bases and J 6 bases; nucleotides not matched to a gene: 10. CDR3 length equals 15 residues. Germline CDR1 SNHLY, CDR2 FYNNEI. CDR3 sequence (DNA): TGTGCCAGCAACGAAAGGGGACAGGGAATCAATGAGCAGTTCTTC. Its protein is CASNERGQGINEQFF.

This chain joins TRBV18 and TRBJ2-2; either TRBD1 or TRBD2 may fit D (6 bases each). The CDR3 loop spans 15 amino acids. Trimming pared 2 bases from V and 5 bases from J, leaving 12 bases between. Germline-derived CDR1 and CDR2 are KGHSH and LQKENI. CDR3: CASSPSQGRTGELFF. CDR3 nucleotide sequence: TGTGCCAGCTCACCAAGCCAGGGGAGGACCGGGGAGCTGTTTTTT. Looking up the rest from reference TRBV18 and TRBJ2-2 gives the full variable domain: NAGVMQNPRHLVRRRGQEARLRCSPMKGHSHVYWYRQLPEEGLKFMVYLQKENIIDESGMPKERFSAEFPKEGPSILRIQQVVRGDSAAYFCASSPSQGRTGELFFGEGSRLTVL.

The gene calls are TRBV27 and TRBJ2-5; D remains unclear. The CDR3 runs 13 residues. Deletions cut 6 bases from V and 5 bases from J, with 13 bases between. CDR1 and CDR2 from the germline V gene are MNHEY and SMNVEV (reference sequence). CDR3 sequence reads: CASSRVGLETQYF. The DNA of the CDR3 is TGTGCCAGCAGCCGGGTGGGTCTGGAGACCCAGTACTTC.

V is TRBV5-4 and J is TRBJ2-6; D unclear. Germline-derived CDR1 and CDR2 are SGHNT and YYREEE (reference sequence). The V gene lost 5 bases and the J gene lost 1 base, with 7 bases spanning the gap. The CDR3 extends over 14 amino acids. The CDR3 sequence is CASRIGSGANVLTF. In nucleotides, the CDR3 is TGTGCCAGCAGAATAGGGTCTGGGGCCAACGTCCTGACTTTC.

The chain recombines TRBV7-3 with TRBJ2-1, with TRBD1 as a possible D gene (5 bases). Germline CDR1 and CDR2: SGHTA and FQGTGA. V shed 5 bases and J shed 0 bases, with 14 bases lying between them. This CDR3 region has 16 residues. The CDR3 spells CASSPSLRGSYNEQFF. The CDR3 DNA is TGTGCCAGCAGCCCATCCCTTAGGGGCTCCTACAATGAGCAGTTCTTC.

This rearrangement joins TRBV6-1 to TRBJ1-6, with D unresolved. Germline V lookup: CDR1 MNHNS, CDR2 SASEGT. The CDR3 has 13 amino acids. V was cut by 2 bases and J by 7 bases, with 6 bases left in between. This CDR3 reads CASSEIGNSPLHF. CDR3 DNA sequence: TGTGCCAGCAGTGAAATTGGGAATTCACCCCTCCACTTT.

This clone was seen once. The chain uses TRBV28 and TRBJ2-4; 8 bases match TRBD1. The CDR3 runs 15 residues. V was clipped by 4 bases and J by 1 base; unmatched bases: 3. Germline V gene sequence: CDR1 MDHEN, CDR2 SYDVKM. The CDR3 here is CASSSGGAAKNIQYF. The CDR3 DNA follows: TGTGCCAGCAGTTCAGGGGGCGCCGCCAAAAACATTCAGTACTTC.

V is TRBV19 and J is TRBJ2-2, with a possible D match to TRBD1 (6 bases). Germline CDR1 and CDR2: LNHDA and SQIVND (reference sequence). V gave up 1 base and J gave up 2 bases, with 14 bases separating them. The CDR3 length is 17 residues. The DNA for the CDR3 is TGTGCCAGTAGTATAGGGTCCGGGACACCAAACACCGGGGAGCTGTTTTTT. Translated, it gives CASSIGSGTPNTGELFF.

The chain joins TRBV5-1 to TRBJ2-1; the match to TRBD2 covers 12 bases. CDR3 length equals 14 residues. Per the germline V gene, CDR1 is SGHRS and CDR2 is YFSETQ. V was pared by 7 bases and J by 5 bases, with 4 bases of the junction left unmatched. The CDR3 DNA reads TGCGCCAGCCGATGGACTAGCGGGGACAATGAGCAGTTCTTC. This gives the protein CASRWTSGDNEQFF.